These 27 T cell receptor beta chains came from one sample sequenced in a study of Ad26.COV2.S vaccination and SARS-CoV-2 variants. Described treatment: some 19 received Ad26.COV2.S at low or high dose, single or two shots; 5 received placebo; per-sample allocation not given. Specimen acquisition occurred on day 63 following the initial vaccine or placebo injection. Sequenced by immunoSEQ multiplex PCR; TCRdb stores in-frame clones only, minus some. In the table there are around 450,000 clones, roughly nine tenths of which are singletons. The sample consisted of peripheral blood, taken in a trial of Ad26.COV2.S vaccine versus placebo. These receptors came from a person between 18 and 65 years old who received the Ad26.COV2.S COVID-19 vaccine or a placebo.

The CDR3 sequence: CASSFRDRGLETQYF. CDR3 DNA sequence: TGCGCCAGCAGCTTCCGGGACAGGGGGCTAGAGACCCAGTACTTC. The chain couples TRBV5-1 to TRBJ2-5, with TRBD1 matching over 12 bases. Looked up from germline, CDR1 is SGHRS and CDR2 is YFSETQ. This CDR3 spans 15 amino acids. V lost 2 bases, J lost 4 bases, and 3 bases stayed unmatched.

The chain links TRBV5-8 to TRBJ1-5; 10 bases match TRBD1. Trimming took 7 bases from V and 2 from J; bases not matched to a gene: 3. The CDR3 has 14 residues. Germline CDR1 SGHTS, CDR2 YDEGEE. The DNA for the CDR3 is TGTGCCAGCGTGACAGGGGGCGGCAATCAGCCCCAGCATTTT. Residues: CASVTGGGNQPQHF.

Worth noting for this clone: Other DNA sequences from this sample encode an identical CDR3 as well. CDR3 sequence reads: CASSQQETQYF. As DNA, the CDR3 is TGTGCCAGCTCGCAACAAGAGACCCAGTACTTC. The J gene is TRBJ2-5, the V gene TRBV18; D unresolved. The CDR3 is made up of 11 amino acids. V was trimmed by 6 bases and J by 2 bases, leaving 4 bases between them. Germline assignment: CDR1 KGHSH and CDR2 LQKENI.

This chain uses TRBV10-2 with TRBJ2-2, with D possibly matching TRBD2 (5 bases). Germline CDR1 WSHSY, CDR2 SAAADI. The CDR3 is 16 residues long. Trimming took 2 bases from V and 0 from J, leaving 10 bases between them. This CDR3 is CASSEVRAANTGELFF. CDR3 DNA sequence: TGCGCCAGCAGTGAGGTGAGGGCGGCGAACACCGGGGAGCTGTTTTTT.

The chain is built from TRBV6-5 and TRBJ1-1; 10 positions agree with TRBD1. The V gene end was trimmed by 9 bases and the J gene end by 9 bases; junction bases not matched to a gene: 7. Germline V gene data show CDR1 as MNHEY and CDR2 as SVGAGI. CDR3 length: 12 residues. The CDR3 nucleotides read TGTGCCAGTTTGACAGGGGGCACGAAAGCTTTCTTT. Translation gives CASLTGGTKAFF.

Only one count was recorded for this clone. The rearrangement joins TRBV27 to TRBJ2-1; the match to TRBD2 covers 11 bases. CDR3 size: 17 residues. Germline CDR1 is MNHEY and CDR2 is SMNVEV (reference sequence). Losses at the gene ends were 6 bases for V and 5 bases for J; bases not matched to a gene: 12. The CDR3 here is CASSRVSKTSGNNEQFF. CDR3 nucleotides: TGTGCCAGCAGCCGGGTGTCAAAGACTAGCGGGAACAATGAGCAGTTCTTC.

The chain joins TRBV7-9 to TRBJ1-2; a possible D gene is TRBD1 (5 bases). The CDR3 covers 13 residues. Germline V gene sequence: CDR1 SEHNR, CDR2 FQNEAQ (reference sequence). Trimming took 5 bases from V and 2 from J, leaving 9 bases between them. CDR3 amino acids: CASSPRDNYGYTF. CDR3 in DNA: TGTGCCAGCAGCCCCCGGGACAACTATGGCTACACCTTC.

This chain links TRBV7-3 with TRBJ1-6; tentative D call: TRBD1 (6 bases). The ends were cut back, 5 bases at V and 8 bases at J, with 13 bases in the middle. Germline lookup yields CDR1 SGHTA and CDR2 FQGTGA. The CDR3 covers 14 residues. CDR3 DNA: TGTGCCAGCAGCGACGGACAGTCTTATTCACCCCTCCACTTT. It codes for CASSDGQSYSPLHF.

This clone has just a few counts. The rearrangement joins TRBV2 to TRBJ2-1, with TRBD2 identical over 7 bases. Trimming took 8 bases from V and 2 from J; bases not matched to a gene: 6. CDR3 length equals 14 residues. CDR1 is SNHLY and CDR2 is FYNNEI in the germline V gene. The CDR3 spells CASERGLPYNEQFF. The CDR3 DNA follows: TGTGCCAGCGAGCGGGGACTACCCTACAATGAGCAGTTCTTC.

This sequence joins TRBV2 and TRBJ1-2; D might be TRBD1 (5 bases). Trimming removed 5 bases at V and 2 bases at J, with 12 bases between. The CDR3 is made up of 14 amino acids. The germline gives CDR1 SNHLY, CDR2 FYNNEI. The CDR3 sequence is CASSPPTGNYGYTF. The CDR3 DNA reads TGTGCCAGCAGTCCGCCAACAGGAAACTATGGCTACACCTTC.

V usage is TRBV28 and J usage is TRBJ2-7; the D is unclear. The CDR3 spans 11 residues. Germline V lookup: CDR1 MDHEN, CDR2 SYDVKM. The V and J ends lost 5 bases and 6 bases respectively, with 8 bases between them. CDR3 DNA sequence: TGTGCCAGCAGTCCTCAATCCGAGCAGTACTTC. This sequence encodes CASSPQSEQYF.

The CDR3 bases are TGTGCCAGTAGTACGCGGACAGGGAGTTACGAGCAGTACTTC. Its translation: CASSTRTGSYEQYF. The chain combines TRBV19 with TRBJ2-7, with 8 bases identical to TRBD1. Per the germline V gene, CDR1 is LNHDA and CDR2 is SQIVND (reference sequence). Trimming took 4 bases from V and 4 from J; bases not matched to a gene: 6. The CDR3 runs 14 residues.

This chain links TRBV19 with TRBJ1-6; possible D gene TRBD1, 5 bases. V was trimmed by 5 bases and J by 7 bases, leaving 18 bases between them. This CDR3 spans 16 amino acids. Germline CDR1 reads LNHDA; CDR2 reads SQIVND (reference sequence). The CDR3 here is CASSRARESRNSPLHF. The DNA of the CDR3 is TGTGCCAGTAGTCGAGCCAGGGAGTCGAGGAATTCACCCCTCCACTTT.

CDR3 DNA: TGTGCCAGCAGTTACGGGACACGACGGTCTAGCAATCAGCCCCAGCATTTT. It is translated as CASSYGTRRSSNQPQHF. This chain joins TRBV6-2 or TRBV6-3 and TRBJ1-5; D perhaps matches TRBD1 (6 bases). The CDR3 spans 17 residues. The germline CDR1 and CDR2 sequences are MNHEY and SVGEGT. Trimming shortened V by 2 bases and J by 0 bases, and 14 bases separated the two germline ends.

The chain joins TRBV7-9 to TRBJ1-2; D may be TRBD1 (5 bases). The CDR3 runs to 16 residues. Trimming took off 4 bases at V and 0 bases at J, with 15 bases between the two ends. Germline V gives CDR1 SEHNR, CDR2 FQNEAQ (reference sequence). This chain's CDR3 is CASSSQTGEANYGYTF. The DNA of the CDR3 is TGTGCCAGCAGCTCGCAAACAGGAGAAGCTAACTATGGCTACACCTTC.

The CDR3 protein is CASSESLAAGDEQFF. The CDR3 region has the DNA TGTGCCAGCAGTGAAAGTCTAGCGGCCGGGGATGAGCAGTTCTTC. The V call is TRBV2, the J call TRBJ2-1; 7 bases align to TRBD2. Germline values: CDR1 SNHLY, CDR2 FYNNEI. This CDR3 has 15 amino acids. J gave up 8 bases and V 2 bases, and 9 bases lay outside the gene matches.

V is TRBV4-1 and J is TRBJ2-1, with 9 bases that match TRBD2. Germline V gene data show CDR1 as MGHRA and CDR2 as YSYEKL. The CDR3 length is 12 residues. V lost 8 bases, J lost 8 bases, and 4 bases stayed unmatched. The chain's CDR3 is CASGTSSHEQFF. CDR3 DNA sequence: TGCGCCAGCGGGACTAGCTCCCATGAGCAGTTCTTC.

The chain carries TRBV5-1 and TRBJ2-7, with 7 bases matching TRBD1. CDR3 length equals 14 residues. Per germline, CDR1 SGHRS and CDR2 YFSETQ. The junction had 11 bases not matched to a gene; V was cut back by 0 bases and J by 11 bases. CDR3 sequence reads: CASSLGQGIRMEYF. The CDR3, as DNA: TGCGCCAGCAGCTTGGGACAGGGTATAAGGATGGAGTACTTC.

The genes are TRBV19 and TRBJ1-4; D is unclear. The CDR3 sequence is 14 residues long. The germline V gene has CDR1 LNHDA and CDR2 SQIVND (reference sequence). V was trimmed by 5 bases and J by 3 bases, leaving 10 bases between them. CDR3 loop: CASSLLGSNEKLFF. In DNA form, the CDR3 reads TGTGCCAGTAGTTTATTAGGCTCTAATGAAAAACTGTTTTTT.

This clone occurred once. The CDR3, as DNA: TGTGCCAGCAGCCCACAGGGGGCTGATGGCTATGGCTACACCTTC. This gives the protein CASSPQGADGYGYTF. The chain has TRBV3-1 (or the pseudogene TRBV3-2) and TRBJ1-2, with 9 positions matching TRBD1. Trimming removed 4 bases from V and 4 bases from J; junction bases left unmatched: 7. CDR3 length: 15 residues. Germline loops: CDR1 LGHDT, CDR2 YNNKEL (reference sequence).

J is TRBJ2-1 and V is TRBV7-3; TRBD1 matches 10 bases. There are 16 residues in the CDR3. The germline V gene has CDR1 SGHTA and CDR2 FQGTGA. After removal of 4 bases from V and 6 bases from J, the junction contained 9 bases not matched to a gene. This CDR3 is CASSSTGQGPFNEQFF. The CDR3 DNA reads as TGTGCCAGCAGCTCTACGGGACAGGGGCCCTTCAATGAGCAGTTCTTC.

The chain is built from TRBV9 and TRBJ1-2; D may be TRBD1 (5 bases). The length of the CDR3 is 17 residues. Germline loops: CDR1 SGDLS, CDR2 YYNGEE. Trimming shortened V by 1 base and J by 8 bases, and 24 bases separated the two germline ends. The CDR3 protein is CASSVSYSGGEGYGYTF. In DNA form, the CDR3 reads TGTGCCAGCAGCGTATCTTACTCCGGAGGGGAAGGTTACGGCTACACCTTC. Drawing the rest from reference TRBV9 and TRBJ1-2, the complete variable domain is DSGVTQTPKHLITATGQRVTLRCSPRSGDLSVYWYQQSLDQGLQFLIQYYNGEERAKGNILERFSAQQFPDLHSELNLSSLELGDSALYFCASSVSYSGGEGYGYTFGSGTRLTVV.

This CDR3 reads CASSPVTGSNTEAFF. The CDR3 coding sequence is TGTGCCAGCTCACCGGTTACAGGCTCGAACACTGAAGCTTTCTTT. The chain is built from TRBV18 and TRBJ1-1, with a weak D call TRBD1 (5 bases). The length of the CDR3 is 15 residues. Between the trimmed V and J ends, which lost 3 bases and 1 base, there was a span of 12 bases. The germline V gene has CDR1 KGHSH and CDR2 LQKENI.

V gene TRBV19 combines with J gene TRBJ1-4, with 7 bases lining up with TRBD1. The CDR3 loop spans 14 amino acids. Per the germline V gene, CDR1 is LNHDA and CDR2 is SQIVND (reference sequence). Germline trimming cut 7 bases from V and 2 bases from J; bases unmatched to any gene: 4. Written as DNA, the CDR3 is TGTGCCAGTAACCCGGGACAGACTAATGAAAAACTGTTTTTT. Protein product: CASNPGQTNEKLFF.

V gene TRBV7-6 combines with J gene TRBJ1-3; a weak D match, TRBD1 (6 bases). Trimming stripped 5 bases from V and 1 base from J, with 12 bases between. Germline lookup yields CDR1 SGHVS and CDR2 FNYEAQ. The CDR3 covers 15 residues. In nucleotides, the CDR3 is TGTGCCAGCAGCAGGGACACCTATTCTGGAAACACCATATATTTT. It encodes CASSRDTYSGNTIYF. Looking up the rest from reference TRBV7-6 and TRBJ1-3 gives the full variable domain: GAGVSQSPRYKVTKRGQDVALRCDPISGHVSLYWYRQALGQGPEFLTYFNYEAQQDKSGLPNDRFSAERPEGSISTLTIQRTEQRDSAMYRCASSRDTYSGNTIYFGEGSWLTVV.

The chain uses TRBV27 and TRBJ2-2; a possible D gene is TRBD2 (5 bases). Germline CDR1 and CDR2: MNHEY and SMNVEV (reference sequence). The V and J ends lost 6 bases and 4 bases respectively, with 18 bases between them. The CDR3 has 16 residues. For the CDR3, the DNA is TGTGCCAGCAGGTCTCCTAGCCTAGTGCCCACCGGGGAGCTGTTTTTT. Its protein is CASRSPSLVPTGELFF.

The V and J genes are TRBV7-9 and TRBJ1-1, with D perhaps TRBD1 (6 bases). This CDR3 comprises 16 residues. Germline CDR1 reads SEHNR; CDR2 reads FQNEAQ (reference sequence). The germline V and J ends were trimmed by 1 base and 0 bases, with 12 bases remaining between them. CDR3: CASSLGVGGLNTEAFF. The CDR3 coding sequence is TGTGCCAGCAGCTTAGGGGTTGGGGGGCTGAACACTGAAGCTTTCTTT.